Presented here are 3 T cell receptor beta chains from one specimen sequenced in a study of T cell responses to AZD1222 COVID-19 vaccine (dated by TCRdb to the early 2020s). The library relied on the immunoSEQ multiplex PCR assay. TCRdb retrieved this table from immuneACCESS and kept in-frame rearrangements only. Not all clones are present; in checked studies, unresolved V genes account for under half, and no reason is known for the remainder. This sample is represented by over 150,000 clones; approximately 86% of them were singletons. The ten largest clones take up 0.49% of the sample. The time point label, read with the paper, signifies: baseline before first vaccination. Sample: peripheral blood, taken on day 0 of AZD1222 vaccination. The receptors shown here come from an adult in good health.

The chain employs TRBV9 and TRBJ1-5, with D possibly TRBD1 on 5 matching bases. The CDR3 has 15 amino acids. CDR1 SGDLS and CDR2 YYNGEE come from the germline V gene. The V gene lost 0 bases and the J gene lost 7 bases, with 14 bases spanning the gap. The CDR3 loop reads CASSVGQGPGQPQHF. Here the CDR3 DNA reads TGTGCCAGCAGCGTAGGGCAGGGCCCAGGGCAGCCCCAGCATTTT.

The J gene is TRBJ2-3, the V gene TRBV27; D unclear. The germline gives CDR1 MNHEY, CDR2 SMNVEV (reference sequence). This CDR3 spans 13 amino acids. V was cut by 3 bases and J by 6 bases, with 10 bases left in between. The CDR3 DNA reads as TGTGCCAGCAGTTTGCCCCCTTCTGATACGCAGTATTTT. Translated: CASSLPPSDTQYF.

V usage is TRBV9 and J usage is TRBJ2-2, with D perhaps TRBD2 (7 bases). V was trimmed by 4 bases and J by 2 bases, leaving 15 bases between them. Germline V gives CDR1 SGDLS, CDR2 YYNGEE. This CDR3 comprises 16 residues. CDR3: CASSPRGGENTGELFF. Here the CDR3 DNA reads TGTGCCAGCAGCCCCCGAGGGGGGGAAAACACCGGGGAGCTGTTTTTT.